This entry lists 21 T cell receptor beta chains sequenced from one sample in a study of siplizumab effects on memory and regulatory T cells. Only in-frame clones appear in the TCRdb table, and some are missing; sequencing was by immunoSEQ multiplex PCR. The data contain about 100,000 clones, around 94% of them singletons. Sequenced: Tregs sorted from blood. These receptors all come from a human donor in good health.

This sequence joins TRBV10-3 and TRBJ1-3; D remains unclear. The CDR3 is 12 amino acids. Germline loops: CDR1 ENHRY, CDR2 SYGVKD. V was shortened by 6 bases and J by 2 bases, with 5 bases between the two germline ends. The CDR3 bases are TGTGCCATCAGCGAGACTGGAAACACCATATATTTT. Encoded protein: CAISETGNTIYF.

The table lists this clone with a few counts. The DNA for the CDR3 is TGCGCCAGCAGCTTGCTCCGCCCTAGTCAAGGCTATGGCTACACCTTC. It is translated as CASSLLRPSQGYGYTF. The chain uses TRBV5-1 and TRBJ1-2, with D unclear. The CDR3 contains 16 residues. Deletions cut 1 base from V and 4 bases from J, with 17 bases between. Germline CDR1 is SGHRS and CDR2 is YFSETQ.

This clone has a single count. The J gene is TRBJ2-5, the V gene TRBV5-1; D might be TRBD1 (6 bases). Germline V gene data show CDR1 as SGHRS and CDR2 as YFSETQ. CDR3 length: 15 residues. V was pared by 0 bases and J by 2 bases, with 11 bases between. The chain's CDR3 is CASSLVAGAQETQYF. The CDR3 coding sequence is TGCGCCAGCAGCTTGGTAGCAGGGGCGCAAGAGACCCAGTACTTC.

This clone occurred once. This chain joins TRBV6-1 and TRBJ2-2; D ambiguous. This CDR3 has 14 residues. Germline lookup yields CDR1 MNHNS and CDR2 SASEGT. The V end was cut by 7 bases, the J end by 0 bases, with 9 bases between. The CDR3 region has the DNA TGTGCCAGCACGAGTCCCGCGAACACCGGGGAGCTGTTTTTT. It codes for CASTSPANTGELFF.

The genes are TRBV4-1 and TRBJ2-7; 9 nucleotides align to TRBD2. V lost 1 base to trimming and J lost 2 bases; unmatched junction nucleotides: 15. The CDR3 contains 19 residues. Germline CDR1 is MGHRA and CDR2 is YSYEKL. The DNA for the CDR3 is TGCGCCAGCAGCCAAGCAGGCCTCCAGGCGGCTAGCGGGACCTACGAGCAGTACTTC. Translated, it gives CASSQAGLQAASGTYEQYF.

The sample holds a few counts of this clone. The rearrangement links TRBV4-2 to TRBJ2-1; 7 bases match TRBD2. The V and J ends lost 3 bases and 6 bases, in that order; junction bases with no gene match: 14. Germline V gives CDR1 LGHNA, CDR2 YNFKEQ. The CDR3 has 17 residues. The CDR3 loop is CASSQASGTTMSNEQFF. The DNA for the CDR3 is TGTGCCAGCAGCCAGGCCTCCGGGACTACCATGAGCAATGAGCAGTTCTTC.

The chain is built from TRBV7-9 and TRBJ2-7; no clear D gene. The ends were cut back, 5 bases at V and 5 bases at J, with 7 bases in the middle. The CDR3 length is 11 residues. Looked up from germline, CDR1 is SEHNR and CDR2 is FQNEAQ (reference sequence). CDR3 sequence: CASSPRDEQYF. DNA of the CDR3: TGTGCCAGCAGCCCCCGTGACGAGCAGTACTTC. The entire variable domain, with the rest obtained from reference TRBV7-9 and TRBJ2-7, is as follows: DTGVSQNPRHKITKRGQNVTFRCDPISEHNRLYWYRQTLGQGPEFLTYFQNEAQLEKSRLLSDRFSAERPKGSFSTLEIQRTEQGDSAMYLCASSPRDEQYFGPGTRLTVT.

A single count supports this clone. The chain joins TRBV5-8 to TRBJ2-2, with no clear D. Germline lookup yields CDR1 SGHTS and CDR2 YDEGEE. The CDR3 totals 16 residues. V lost 0 bases, J lost 1 base, and 10 bases lay in between. Here the CDR3 reads CASSLGLSLNTGELFF. CDR3 nucleotide sequence: TGTGCCAGCAGCTTGGGTCTGAGCTTGAACACCGGGGAGCTGTTTTTT.

The chain links TRBV7-9 to TRBJ2-5; tentative D call: TRBD1 (6 bases). The ends were cut back, 2 bases at V and 4 bases at J, with 11 bases in the middle. CDR3 size: 14 residues. Germline V lookup: CDR1 SEHNR, CDR2 FQNEAQ (reference sequence). CDR3 sequence reads: CASSLWTATETQYF. The CDR3 region has the DNA TGTGCCAGCAGCTTATGGACAGCAACAGAGACCCAGTACTTC.

V gene TRBV11-2 combines with J gene TRBJ2-7, with D possibly matching TRBD1 (5 bases). The V end was cut by 3 bases, the J end by 3 bases, with 12 bases between. CDR3 length: 14 amino acids. Germline V gene lookup returns CDR1 SGHAT and CDR2 FQNNGV. In DNA, the CDR3 is TGTGCCAGCAGCTTTTCTCAGGGAAACTACGAGCAGTACTTC. Amino acids: CASSFSQGNYEQYF.

V is TRBV6-5 and J is TRBJ2-7; D uncertain. CDR1 is MNHEY, CDR2 SVGAGI, per germline. V lost 5 bases, J lost 2 bases, and 4 bases lay in between. CDR3 length equals 11 residues. The CDR3 coding sequence is TGTGCCAGCAGTACAACCTACGAGCAGTACTTC. Protein product: CASSTTYEQYF.

This chain joins TRBV29-1 and TRBJ2-1; maybe TRBD2 (6 bases). Trimming cost V 0 bases and J 14 bases, with 14 bases left between them. The length of the CDR3 is 12 residues. Looked up from germline, CDR1 is SQVTM and CDR2 is ANQGSEA. The CDR3: CSVEDYTSMKFF. The CDR3 nucleotides read TGCAGCGTTGAAGATTATACTAGCATGAAGTTCTTC.

V is TRBV5-1 and J is TRBJ2-1; D could derive from TRBD1 or TRBD2 (5 bases each). The germline V and J ends were trimmed by 4 bases and 3 bases, with 11 bases remaining between them. The CDR3 is 14 residues long. From germline, CDR1 is SGHRS and CDR2 YFSETQ. CDR3 sequence reads: CASSPGPVYNEQFF. The CDR3 DNA sequence: TGCGCCAGCAGCCCGGGACCCGTCTACAATGAGCAGTTCTTC.

The chain recombines TRBV6-1 with TRBJ1-2; D uncertain. V lost 7 bases to trimming and J lost 6 bases, with 18 bases between them. This CDR3 is built from 14 residues. The germline CDR1 and CDR2 sequences are MNHNS and SASEGT. The CDR3 region is CASTNGEEVHGYTF. CDR3 sequence (DNA): TGTGCCAGCACCAATGGGGAGGAAGTCCATGGCTACACCTTC.

This sequence joins TRBV5-6 and TRBJ2-6; D gene ambiguous. Trimming left V 1 base short and J 0 bases short, with 5 bases between. This CDR3 has 15 residues. Germline V gene sequence: CDR1 SGHDT, CDR2 YYEEEE. CDR3 bases: TGTGCCAGCAGCTTGATTAACTCTGGGGCCAACGTCCTGACTTTC. This translates into CASSLINSGANVLTF.

This chain joins TRBV7-8 and TRBJ2-5; D not resolved. CDR1 and CDR2 from the germline V gene are SGHVS and FQNEAQ. The CDR3 contains 14 residues. V shed 1 base and J shed 5 bases, with 11 bases lying between them. The CDR3 reads CASSLDYHGETQYF. The CDR3 region has the DNA TGTGCCAGCAGCTTAGATTATCACGGCGAGACCCAGTACTTC.

This clone occurred once. The chain combines TRBV11-2 with TRBJ2-5; either TRBD1 or TRBD2 may fit D (5 bases each). The CDR3 has 14 residues. Looked up from germline, CDR1 is SGHAT and CDR2 is FQNNGV. Deletions cut 5 bases from V and 4 bases from J, with 14 bases between. CDR3 amino acids: CASSPRPGRETQYF. For the CDR3, the DNA is TGTGCCAGCAGCCCAAGGCCGGGGCGAGAGACCCAGTACTTC.

V usage is TRBV30 and J usage is TRBJ1-6, with D hard to call. The germline CDR1 and CDR2 sequences are GTSNPN and SVGIG (reference sequence). Deletions cut 0 bases from V and 10 bases from J, with 13 bases between. The CDR3 length is 14 residues. CDR3 nucleotides: TGTGCCTGGAGTGTATCTTTAGTGGAGTCACCCCTCCACTTT. Protein sequence: CAWSVSLVESPLHF.

This sequence joins TRBV28 and TRBJ1-2; TRBD1 is a possible D gene (5 bases). The CDR3 is 15 residues long. CDR1 MDHEN and CDR2 SYDVKM come from the germline V gene. The V end was cut by 6 bases, the J end by 5 bases, with 19 bases between. The CDR3 spells CASRTLLGWGYGYTF. CDR3 DNA sequence: TGTGCCAGCAGGACATTGCTGGGTTGGGGGTATGGCTACACCTTC.

The V and J genes are TRBV5-6 and TRBJ2-7; 7 bases are shared with TRBD1. CDR3 size: 13 residues. The ends lost 0 bases at V and 9 bases at J; junction bases unmatched: 6. Germline assignment: CDR1 SGHDT and CDR2 YYEEEE. CDR3 region: CASSLDDRAAQYF. The CDR3 DNA sequence: TGTGCCAGCAGCTTGGATGACAGGGCGGCGCAGTACTTC.

This chain links TRBV18 with TRBJ2-7, with TRBD1 identical over 8 bases. The CDR3 runs to 16 residues. Germline CDR1 and CDR2: KGHSH and LQKENI. The junction had 8 bases not matched to a gene; V was cut back by 0 bases and J by 4 bases. CDR3 DNA sequence: TGTGCCAGCTCACCACCCTCCGGTACAGGGGGATACGAGCAGTACTTC. As protein: CASSPPSGTGGYEQYF.